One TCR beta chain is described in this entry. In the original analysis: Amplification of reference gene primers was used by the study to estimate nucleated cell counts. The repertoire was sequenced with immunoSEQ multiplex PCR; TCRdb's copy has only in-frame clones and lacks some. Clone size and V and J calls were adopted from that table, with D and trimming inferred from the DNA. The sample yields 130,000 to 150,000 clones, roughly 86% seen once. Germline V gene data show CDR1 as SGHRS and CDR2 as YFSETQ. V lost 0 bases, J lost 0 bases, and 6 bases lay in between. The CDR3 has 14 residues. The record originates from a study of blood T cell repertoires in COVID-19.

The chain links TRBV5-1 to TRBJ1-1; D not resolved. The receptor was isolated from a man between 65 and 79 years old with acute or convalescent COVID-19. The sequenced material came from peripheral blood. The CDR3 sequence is CASSLAVVNTEAFF. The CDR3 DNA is TGCGCCAGCAGCTTGGCGGTAGTGAACACTGAAGCTTTCTTT.